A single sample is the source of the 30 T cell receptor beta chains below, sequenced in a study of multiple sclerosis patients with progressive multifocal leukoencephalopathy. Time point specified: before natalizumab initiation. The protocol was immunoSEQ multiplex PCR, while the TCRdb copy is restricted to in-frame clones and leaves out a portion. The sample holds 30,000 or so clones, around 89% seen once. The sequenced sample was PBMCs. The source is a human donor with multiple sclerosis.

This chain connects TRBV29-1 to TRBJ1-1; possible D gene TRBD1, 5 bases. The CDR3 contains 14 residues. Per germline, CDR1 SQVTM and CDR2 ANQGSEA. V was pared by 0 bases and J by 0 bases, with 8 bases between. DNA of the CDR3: TGCAGCGTTGAAGACGGGACGGTGAACACTGAAGCTTTCTTT. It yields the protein CSVEDGTVNTEAFF.

The DNA for the CDR3 is TGCGCCAGCGCCTCCCCGGACAGTACACCCGAGCAGTACTTC. This codes for CASASPDSTPEQYF. The V call is TRBV5-1, the J call TRBJ2-7; D possibly corresponds to TRBD1 (6 bases). V lost 7 bases and J 6 bases, leaving 20 bases between the germline ends. This CDR3 spans 14 amino acids. The germline V gene encodes CDR1 SGHRS and CDR2 YFSETQ.

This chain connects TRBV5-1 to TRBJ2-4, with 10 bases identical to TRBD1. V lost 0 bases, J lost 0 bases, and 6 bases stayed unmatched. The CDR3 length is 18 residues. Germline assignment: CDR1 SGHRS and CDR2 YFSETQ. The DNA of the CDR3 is TGCGCCAGCAGCTTGGGACCGGGACAGGGGTTAGCCAAAAACATTCAGTACTTC. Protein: CASSLGPGQGLAKNIQYF.

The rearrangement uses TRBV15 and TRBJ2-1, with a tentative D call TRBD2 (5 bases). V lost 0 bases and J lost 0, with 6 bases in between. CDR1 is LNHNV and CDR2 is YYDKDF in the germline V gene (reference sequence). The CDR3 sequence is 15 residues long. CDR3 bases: TGTGCCACCAGCAGAGATCGGGACTCCTACAATGAGCAGTTCTTC. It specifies CATSRDRDSYNEQFF.

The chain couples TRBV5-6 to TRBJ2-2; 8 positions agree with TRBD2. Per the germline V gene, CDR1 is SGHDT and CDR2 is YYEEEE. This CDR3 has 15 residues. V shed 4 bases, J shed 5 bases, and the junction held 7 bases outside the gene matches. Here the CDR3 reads CASSISGSRTGELFF. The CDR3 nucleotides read TGTGCCAGCAGCATAAGCGGGAGTCGAACCGGGGAGCTGTTTTTT. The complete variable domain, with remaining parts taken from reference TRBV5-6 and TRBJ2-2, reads DAGVTQSPTHLIKTRGQQVTLRCSPKSGHDTVSWYQQALGQGPQFIFQYYEEEERQRGNFPDRFSGHQFPNYSSELNVNALLLGDSALYLCASSISGSRTGELFFGEGSRLTVL.

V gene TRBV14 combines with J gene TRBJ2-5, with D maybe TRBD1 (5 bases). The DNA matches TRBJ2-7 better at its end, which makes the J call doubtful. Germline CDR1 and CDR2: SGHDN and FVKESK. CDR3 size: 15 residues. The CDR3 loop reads CASSQTLGVPYEQYF. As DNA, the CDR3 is TGTGCCAGCAGCCAGACCCTAGGGGTTCCCTACGAGCAGTACTTC.

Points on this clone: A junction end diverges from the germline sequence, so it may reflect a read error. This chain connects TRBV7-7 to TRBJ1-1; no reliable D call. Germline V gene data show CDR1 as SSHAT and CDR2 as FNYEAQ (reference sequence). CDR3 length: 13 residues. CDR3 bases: TGTGCTAGCAGCTTAGCGGTGGGGACTGAAGCTTTCTTT. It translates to CASSLAVGTEAFF.

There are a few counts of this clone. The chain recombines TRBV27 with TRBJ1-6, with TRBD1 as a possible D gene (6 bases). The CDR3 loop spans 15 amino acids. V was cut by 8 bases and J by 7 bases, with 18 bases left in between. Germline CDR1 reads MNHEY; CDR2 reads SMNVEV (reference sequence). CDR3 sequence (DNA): TGTGCCAGCGGGCCAGGGGACGGTACCAATTCACCCCTCCACTTT. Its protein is CASGPGDGTNSPLHF.

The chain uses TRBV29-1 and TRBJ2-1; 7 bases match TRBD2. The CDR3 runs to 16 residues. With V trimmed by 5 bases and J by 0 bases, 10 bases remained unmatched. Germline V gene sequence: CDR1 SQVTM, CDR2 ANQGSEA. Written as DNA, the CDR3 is TGCAGCGTTTCCCTAGCGGAGGCAAGCTCCTACAATGAGCAGTTCTTC. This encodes CSVSLAEASSYNEQFF.

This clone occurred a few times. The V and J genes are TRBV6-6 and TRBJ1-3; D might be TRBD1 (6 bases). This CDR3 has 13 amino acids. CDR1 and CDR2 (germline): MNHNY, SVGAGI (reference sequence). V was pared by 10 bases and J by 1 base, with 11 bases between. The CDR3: CATKTGSGNTIYF. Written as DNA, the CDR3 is TGTGCCACCAAGACAGGATCTGGAAACACCATATATTTT.

CDR3 residues: CAWAGQGYSNQPQHF. The CDR3 DNA reads TGTGCCTGGGCCGGACAGGGATATAGCAATCAGCCCCAGCATTTT. The chain joins TRBV30 to TRBJ1-5; 8 nucleotides agree with TRBD1. The CDR3 is made up of 15 amino acids. V lost 5 bases to trimming and J lost 0 bases; unmatched junction nucleotides: 6. Germline V gene data show CDR1 as GTSNPN and CDR2 as SVGIG (reference sequence). Full variable domain (missing parts from reference TRBV30 and TRBJ1-5): SQTIHQWPATLVQPVGSPLSLECTVEGTSNPNLYWYRQAAGRGLQLLFYSVGIGQISSEVPQNLSASRPQDRQFILSSKKLLLSDSGFYLCAWAGQGYSNQPQHFGDGTRLSIL.

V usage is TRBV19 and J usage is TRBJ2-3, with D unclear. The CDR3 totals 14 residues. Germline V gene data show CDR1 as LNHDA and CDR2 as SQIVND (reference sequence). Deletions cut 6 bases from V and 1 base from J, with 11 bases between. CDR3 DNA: TGTGCCAGTAGGACCGCGAGAGGCACAGATACGCAGTATTTT. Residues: CASRTARGTDTQYF.

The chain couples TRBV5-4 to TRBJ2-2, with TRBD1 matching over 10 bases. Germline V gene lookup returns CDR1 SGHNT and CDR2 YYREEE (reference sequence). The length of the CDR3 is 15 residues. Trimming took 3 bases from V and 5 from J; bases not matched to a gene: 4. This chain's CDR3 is CASSSGTGETGELFF. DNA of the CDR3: TGTGCCAGCAGCTCAGGGACAGGGGAAACCGGGGAGCTGTTTTTT.

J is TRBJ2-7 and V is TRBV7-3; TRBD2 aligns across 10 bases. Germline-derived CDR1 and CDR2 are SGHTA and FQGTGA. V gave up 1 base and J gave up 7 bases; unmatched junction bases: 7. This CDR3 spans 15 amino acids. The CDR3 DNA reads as TGTGCCAGCAGCTTAAAAGCGGGAGGGCCGGGGGAGCAGTACTTC. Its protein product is CASSLKAGGPGEQYF.

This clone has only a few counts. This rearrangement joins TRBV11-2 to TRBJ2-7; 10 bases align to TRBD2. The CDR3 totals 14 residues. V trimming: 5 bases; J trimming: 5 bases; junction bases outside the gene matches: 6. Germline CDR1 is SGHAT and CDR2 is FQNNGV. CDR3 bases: TGTGCCAGCAGCGCGGCTAGCGGGAGCCACGAGCAGTACTTC. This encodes CASSAASGSHEQYF.

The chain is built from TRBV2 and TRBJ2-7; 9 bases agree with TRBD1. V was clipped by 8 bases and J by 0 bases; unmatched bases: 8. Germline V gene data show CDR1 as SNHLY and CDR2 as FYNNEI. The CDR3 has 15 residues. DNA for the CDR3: TGTGCCAGCGGTAAGACAGGGGGGAGCTCCTACGAGCAGTACTTC. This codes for CASGKTGGSSYEQYF.

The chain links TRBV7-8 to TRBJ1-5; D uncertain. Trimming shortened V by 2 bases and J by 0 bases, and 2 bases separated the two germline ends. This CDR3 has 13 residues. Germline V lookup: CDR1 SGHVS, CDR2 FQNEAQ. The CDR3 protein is CASSLFSNQPQHF. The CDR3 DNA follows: TGTGCCAGCAGCTTATTTAGCAATCAGCCCCAGCATTTT.

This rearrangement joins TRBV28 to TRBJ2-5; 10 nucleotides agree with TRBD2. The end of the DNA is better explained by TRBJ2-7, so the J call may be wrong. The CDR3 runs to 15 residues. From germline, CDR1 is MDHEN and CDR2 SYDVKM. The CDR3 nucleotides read TGTGCCAGCAGAACACCAGCGGGAGGGACCTACGAGCAGTACTTC. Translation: CASRTPAGGTYEQYF.

CDR3 in DNA: TGTGCCAGCAGTCCAGGGCTTTGGGTTTACGAGCAGTACTTC. Translating gives CASSPGLWVYEQYF. V gene TRBV27 combines with J gene TRBJ2-7; TRBD1 might be the D (5 bases). The V and J ends lost 5 bases and 4 bases respectively, with 15 bases between them. CDR1 is MNHEY and CDR2 is SMNVEV in the germline V gene (reference sequence). The CDR3 has 14 amino acids.

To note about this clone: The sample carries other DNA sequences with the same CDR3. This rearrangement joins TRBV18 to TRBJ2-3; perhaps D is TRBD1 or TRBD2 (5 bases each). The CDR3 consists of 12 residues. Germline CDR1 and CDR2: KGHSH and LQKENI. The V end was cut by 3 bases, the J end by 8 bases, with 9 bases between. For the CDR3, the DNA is TGTGCCAGCTCACCGGGGGTGGGTACGCAGTATTTT. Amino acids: CASSPGVGTQYF.

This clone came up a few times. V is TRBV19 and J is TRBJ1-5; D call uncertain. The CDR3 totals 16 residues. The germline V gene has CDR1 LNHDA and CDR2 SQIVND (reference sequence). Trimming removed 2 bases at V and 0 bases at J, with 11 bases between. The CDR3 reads CASSIWWRGSNQPQHF. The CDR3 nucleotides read TGTGCCAGTAGTATATGGTGGCGGGGTAGCAATCAGCCCCAGCATTTT. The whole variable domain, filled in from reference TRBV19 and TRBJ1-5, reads DGGITQSPKYLFRKEGQNVTLSCEQNLNHDAMYWYRQDPGQGLRLIYYSQIVNDFQKGDIAEGYSVSREKKESFPLTVTSAQKNPTAFYLCASSIWWRGSNQPQHFGDGTRLSIL.

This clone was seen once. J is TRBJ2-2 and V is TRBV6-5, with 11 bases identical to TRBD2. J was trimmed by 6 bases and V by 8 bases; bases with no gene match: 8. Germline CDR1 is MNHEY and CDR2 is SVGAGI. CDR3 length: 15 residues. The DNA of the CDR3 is TGTGCCAGCGGCTCACGGGGACTAGCGGCCGGGGAGCTGTTTTTT. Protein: CASGSRGLAAGELFF.

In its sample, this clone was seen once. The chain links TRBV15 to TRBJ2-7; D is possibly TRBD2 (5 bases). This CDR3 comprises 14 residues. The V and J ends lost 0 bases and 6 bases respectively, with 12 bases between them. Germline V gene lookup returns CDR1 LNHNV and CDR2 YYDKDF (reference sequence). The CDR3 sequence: CATSRDFGNVEQYF. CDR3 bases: TGTGCCACCAGCAGAGATTTCGGGAATGTCGAGCAGTACTTC.

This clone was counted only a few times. CDR3 nucleotide sequence: TGTGCCAGCAGGGACAGTGGGGGATCAGAGACCCAGTACTTC. This translates into CASRDSGGSETQYF. This sequence joins TRBV2 and TRBJ2-5; a possible D gene is TRBD1 (6 bases). The V end was cut by 6 bases, the J end by 4 bases, with 15 bases between. The CDR3 covers 14 residues. Germline lookup yields CDR1 SNHLY and CDR2 FYNNEI.

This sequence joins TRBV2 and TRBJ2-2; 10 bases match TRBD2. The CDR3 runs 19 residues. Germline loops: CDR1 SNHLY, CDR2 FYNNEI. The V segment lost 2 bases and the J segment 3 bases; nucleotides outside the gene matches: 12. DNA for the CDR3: TGTGCCAGCAGTGAACCTCTAGCGGGAGAAGGAAGTCACACCGGGGAGCTGTTTTTT. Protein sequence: CASSEPLAGEGSHTGELFF.

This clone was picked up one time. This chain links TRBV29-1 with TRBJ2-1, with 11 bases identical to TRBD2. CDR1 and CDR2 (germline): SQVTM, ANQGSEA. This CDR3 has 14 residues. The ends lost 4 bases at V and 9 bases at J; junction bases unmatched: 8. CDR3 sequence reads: CSVGLLAGGSEQFF. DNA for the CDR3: TGCAGCGTTGGCCTTCTAGCGGGAGGAAGTGAGCAGTTCTTC.

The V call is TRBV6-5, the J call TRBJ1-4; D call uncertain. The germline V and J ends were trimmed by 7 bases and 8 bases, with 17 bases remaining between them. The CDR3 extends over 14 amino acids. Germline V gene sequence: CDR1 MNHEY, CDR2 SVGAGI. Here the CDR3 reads CASTGARGFEKLFF. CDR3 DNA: TGTGCCAGCACAGGCGCTCGAGGGTTCGAAAAACTGTTTTTT.

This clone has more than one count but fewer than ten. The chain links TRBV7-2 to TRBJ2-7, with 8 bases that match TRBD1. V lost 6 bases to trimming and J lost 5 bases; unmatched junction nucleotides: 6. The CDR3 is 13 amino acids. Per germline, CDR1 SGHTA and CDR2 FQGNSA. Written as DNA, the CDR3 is TGTGCCAGCAGTTTGGACAGGGTAAACGAGCAGTACTTC. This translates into CASSLDRVNEQYF.

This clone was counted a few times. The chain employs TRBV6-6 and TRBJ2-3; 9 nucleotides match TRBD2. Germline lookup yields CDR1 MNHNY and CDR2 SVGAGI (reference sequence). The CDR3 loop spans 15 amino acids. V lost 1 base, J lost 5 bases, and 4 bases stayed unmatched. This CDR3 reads CASSYWREGVDTQYF. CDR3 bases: TGTGCCAGCAGTTACTGGCGGGAGGGCGTAGATACGCAGTATTTT.

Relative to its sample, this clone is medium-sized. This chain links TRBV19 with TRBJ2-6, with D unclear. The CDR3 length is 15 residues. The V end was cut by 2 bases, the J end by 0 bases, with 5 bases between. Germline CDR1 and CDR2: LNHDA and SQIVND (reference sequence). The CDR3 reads CASSILISGANVLTF. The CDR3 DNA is TGTGCCAGTAGTATACTGATCTCTGGGGCCAACGTCCTGACTTTC.